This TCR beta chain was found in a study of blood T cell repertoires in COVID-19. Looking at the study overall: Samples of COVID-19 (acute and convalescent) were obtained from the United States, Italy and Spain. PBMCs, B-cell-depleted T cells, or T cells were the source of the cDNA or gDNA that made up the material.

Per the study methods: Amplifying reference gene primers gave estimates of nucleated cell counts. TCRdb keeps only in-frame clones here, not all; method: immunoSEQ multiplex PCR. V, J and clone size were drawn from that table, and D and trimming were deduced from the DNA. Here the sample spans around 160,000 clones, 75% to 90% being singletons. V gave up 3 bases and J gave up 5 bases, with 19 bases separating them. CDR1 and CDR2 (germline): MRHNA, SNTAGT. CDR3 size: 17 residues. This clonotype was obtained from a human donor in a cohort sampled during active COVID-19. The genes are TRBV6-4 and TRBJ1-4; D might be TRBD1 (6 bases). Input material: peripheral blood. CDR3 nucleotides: TGTGCCAGCAGTGAAGCGACAGCAGGCGACAGGAATGAAAAACTGTTTTTT. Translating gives CASSEATAGDRNEKLFF.